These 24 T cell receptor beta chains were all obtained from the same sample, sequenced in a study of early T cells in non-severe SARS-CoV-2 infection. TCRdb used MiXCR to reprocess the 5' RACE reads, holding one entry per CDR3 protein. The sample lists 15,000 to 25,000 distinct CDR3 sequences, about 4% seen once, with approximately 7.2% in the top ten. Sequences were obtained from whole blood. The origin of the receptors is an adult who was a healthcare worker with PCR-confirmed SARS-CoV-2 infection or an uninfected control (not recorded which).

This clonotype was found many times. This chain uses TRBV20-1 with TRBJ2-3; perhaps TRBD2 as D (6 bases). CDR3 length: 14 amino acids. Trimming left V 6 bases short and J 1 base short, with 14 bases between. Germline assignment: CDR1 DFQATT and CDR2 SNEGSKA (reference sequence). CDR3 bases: TGCAGTGCCAACCCGGGACTGCGCACAGATACGCAGTATTTT. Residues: CSANPGLRTDTQYF.

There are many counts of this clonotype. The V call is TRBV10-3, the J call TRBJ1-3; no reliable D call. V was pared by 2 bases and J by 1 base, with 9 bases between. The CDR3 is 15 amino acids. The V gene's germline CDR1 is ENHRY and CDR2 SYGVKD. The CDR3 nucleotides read TGTGCCATCAGTGAGCAAGGTAGTTCTGGAAACACCATATATTTT. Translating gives CAISEQGSSGNTIYF.

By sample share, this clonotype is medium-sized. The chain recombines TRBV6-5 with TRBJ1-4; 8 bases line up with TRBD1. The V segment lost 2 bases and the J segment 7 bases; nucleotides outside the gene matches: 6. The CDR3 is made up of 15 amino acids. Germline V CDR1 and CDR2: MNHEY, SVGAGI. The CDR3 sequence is CASSYQTGDFEKLFF. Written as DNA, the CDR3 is TGTGCCAGCAGTTACCAGACAGGGGACTTTGAAAAACTGTTTTTT.

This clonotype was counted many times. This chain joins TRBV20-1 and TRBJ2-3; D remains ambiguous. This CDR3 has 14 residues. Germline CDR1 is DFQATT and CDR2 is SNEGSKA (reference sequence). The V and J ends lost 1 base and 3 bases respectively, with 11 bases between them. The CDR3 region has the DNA TGCAGTGCTAGAGTCCCGTTTGCAACAGATACGCAGTATTTT. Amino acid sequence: CSARVPFATDTQYF.

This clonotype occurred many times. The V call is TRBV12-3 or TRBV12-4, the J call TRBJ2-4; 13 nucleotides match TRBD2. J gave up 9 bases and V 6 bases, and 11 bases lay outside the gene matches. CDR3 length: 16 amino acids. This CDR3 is CASSQLAGGPISIQYF. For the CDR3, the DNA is TGTGCCAGCAGCCAACTAGCGGGGGGGCCTATTTCCATTCAGTACTTC.

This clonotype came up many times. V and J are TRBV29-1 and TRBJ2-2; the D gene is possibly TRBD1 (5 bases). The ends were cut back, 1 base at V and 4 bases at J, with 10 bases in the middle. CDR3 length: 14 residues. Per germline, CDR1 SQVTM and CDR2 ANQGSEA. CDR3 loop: CSVEGRVSTGELFF. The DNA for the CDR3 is TGCAGCGTTGAAGGCAGGGTCAGCACCGGGGAGCTGTTTTTT.

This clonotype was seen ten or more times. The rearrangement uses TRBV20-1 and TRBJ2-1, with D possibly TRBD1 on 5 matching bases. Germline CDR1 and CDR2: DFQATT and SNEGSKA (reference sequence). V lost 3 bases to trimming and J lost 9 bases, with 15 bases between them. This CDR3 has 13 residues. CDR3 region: CSASRQGLGEQFF. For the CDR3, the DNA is TGCAGTGCTAGTCGGCAGGGTCTAGGTGAGCAGTTCTTC.

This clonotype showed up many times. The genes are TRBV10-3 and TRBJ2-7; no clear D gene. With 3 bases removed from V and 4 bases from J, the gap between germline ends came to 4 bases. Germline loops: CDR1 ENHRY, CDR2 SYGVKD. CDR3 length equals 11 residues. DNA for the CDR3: TGTGCCATCAGTGACTCGTACGAGCAGTACTTC. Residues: CAISDSYEQYF.

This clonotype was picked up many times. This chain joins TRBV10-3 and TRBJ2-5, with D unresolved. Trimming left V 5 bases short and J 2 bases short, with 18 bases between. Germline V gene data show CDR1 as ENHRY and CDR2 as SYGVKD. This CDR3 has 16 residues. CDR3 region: CAISSNDPRLQETQYF. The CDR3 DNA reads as TGTGCCATCAGTTCCAACGATCCGAGGTTACAAGAGACCCAGTACTTC.

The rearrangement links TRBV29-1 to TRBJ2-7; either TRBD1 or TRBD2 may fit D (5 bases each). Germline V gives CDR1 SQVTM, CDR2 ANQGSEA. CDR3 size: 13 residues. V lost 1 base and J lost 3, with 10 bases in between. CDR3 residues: CSVEGRAGYEQYF. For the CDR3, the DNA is TGCAGCGTTGAAGGCAGGGCGGGCTACGAGCAGTACTTC.

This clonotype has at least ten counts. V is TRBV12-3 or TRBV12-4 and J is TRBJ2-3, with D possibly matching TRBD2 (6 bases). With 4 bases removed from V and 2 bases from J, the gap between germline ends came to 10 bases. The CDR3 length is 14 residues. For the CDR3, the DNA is TGTGCCAGCAGTTCGACTAGTTTCACAGATACGCAGTATTTT. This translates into CASSSTSFTDTQYF.

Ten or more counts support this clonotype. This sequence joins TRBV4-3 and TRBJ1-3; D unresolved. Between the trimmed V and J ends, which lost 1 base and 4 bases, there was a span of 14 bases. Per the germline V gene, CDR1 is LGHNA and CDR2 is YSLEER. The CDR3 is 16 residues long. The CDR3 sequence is CASSQGVMRAGNTIYF. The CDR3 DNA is TGCGCCAGCAGCCAAGGGGTAATGAGAGCGGGAAACACCATATATTTT.

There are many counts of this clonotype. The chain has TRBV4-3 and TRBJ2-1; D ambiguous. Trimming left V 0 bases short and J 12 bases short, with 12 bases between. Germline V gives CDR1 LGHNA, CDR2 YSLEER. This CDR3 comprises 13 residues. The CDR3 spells CASSQERLARQFF. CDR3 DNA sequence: TGCGCCAGCAGCCAAGAGCGCCTCGCCCGGCAGTTCTTC.

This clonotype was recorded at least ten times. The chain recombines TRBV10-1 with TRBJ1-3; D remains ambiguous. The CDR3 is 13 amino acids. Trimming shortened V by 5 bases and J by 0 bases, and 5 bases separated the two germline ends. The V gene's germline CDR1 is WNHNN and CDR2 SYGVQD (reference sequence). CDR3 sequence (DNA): TGCGCCAGCAGTTTCTCCTCTGGAAACACCATATATTTT. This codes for CASSFSSGNTIYF.

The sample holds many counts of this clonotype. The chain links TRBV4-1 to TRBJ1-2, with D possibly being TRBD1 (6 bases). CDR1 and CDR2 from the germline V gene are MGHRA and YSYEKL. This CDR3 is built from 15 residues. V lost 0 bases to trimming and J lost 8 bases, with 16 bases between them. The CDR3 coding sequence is TGCGCCAGCAGCCAAGATAAAGGAGGGGGTGTCGGCTACACCTTC. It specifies CASSQDKGGGVGYTF.

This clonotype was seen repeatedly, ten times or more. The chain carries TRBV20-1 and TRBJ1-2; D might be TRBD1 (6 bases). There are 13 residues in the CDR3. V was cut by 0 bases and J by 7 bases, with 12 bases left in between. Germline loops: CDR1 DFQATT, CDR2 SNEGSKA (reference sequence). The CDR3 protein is CSARDPGVRGYTF. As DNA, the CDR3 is TGCAGTGCTAGAGATCCAGGGGTCCGTGGCTACACCTTC.

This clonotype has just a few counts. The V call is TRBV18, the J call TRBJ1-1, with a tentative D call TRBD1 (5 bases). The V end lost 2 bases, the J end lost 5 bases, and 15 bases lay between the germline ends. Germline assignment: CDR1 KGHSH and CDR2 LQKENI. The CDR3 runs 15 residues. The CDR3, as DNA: TGTGCCAGCTCACCATCTAACTCGGGGGGGACTGAAGCTTTCTTT. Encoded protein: CASSPSNSGGTEAFF.

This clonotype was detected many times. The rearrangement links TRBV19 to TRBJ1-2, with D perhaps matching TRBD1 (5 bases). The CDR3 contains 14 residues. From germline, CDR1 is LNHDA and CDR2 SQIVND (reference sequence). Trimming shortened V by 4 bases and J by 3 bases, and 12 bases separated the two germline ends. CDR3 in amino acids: CASSSSRAYYGYTF. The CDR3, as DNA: TGTGCCAGTAGTAGCAGCAGGGCCTACTATGGCTACACCTTC.

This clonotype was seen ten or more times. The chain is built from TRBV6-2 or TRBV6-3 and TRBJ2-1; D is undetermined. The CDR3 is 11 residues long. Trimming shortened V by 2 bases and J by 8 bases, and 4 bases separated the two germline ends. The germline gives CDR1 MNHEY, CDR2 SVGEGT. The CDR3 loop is CASSYSDEQFF. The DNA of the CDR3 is TGTGCCAGCAGTTACAGTGATGAGCAGTTCTTC.

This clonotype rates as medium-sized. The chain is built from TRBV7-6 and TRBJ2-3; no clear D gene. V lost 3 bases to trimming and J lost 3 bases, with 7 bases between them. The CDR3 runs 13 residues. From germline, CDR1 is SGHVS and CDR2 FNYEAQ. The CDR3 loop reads CASSLPSTDTQYF. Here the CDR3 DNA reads TGTGCCAGCAGCTTGCCCAGTACAGATACGCAGTATTTT.

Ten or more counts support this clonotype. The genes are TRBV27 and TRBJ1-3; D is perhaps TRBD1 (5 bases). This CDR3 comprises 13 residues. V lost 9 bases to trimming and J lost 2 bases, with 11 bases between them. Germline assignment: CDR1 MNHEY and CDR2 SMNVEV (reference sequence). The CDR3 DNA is TGTGCCAGTACTCAGGGCCCTGGAAACACCATATATTTT. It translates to CASTQGPGNTIYF.

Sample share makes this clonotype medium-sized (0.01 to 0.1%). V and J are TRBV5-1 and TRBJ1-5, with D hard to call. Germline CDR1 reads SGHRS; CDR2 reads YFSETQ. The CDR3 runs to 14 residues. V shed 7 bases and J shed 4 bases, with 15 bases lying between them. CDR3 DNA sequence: TGCGCCAGCGGACTGGGAGGGCTGAATCAGCCCCAGCATTTT. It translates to CASGLGGLNQPQHF.

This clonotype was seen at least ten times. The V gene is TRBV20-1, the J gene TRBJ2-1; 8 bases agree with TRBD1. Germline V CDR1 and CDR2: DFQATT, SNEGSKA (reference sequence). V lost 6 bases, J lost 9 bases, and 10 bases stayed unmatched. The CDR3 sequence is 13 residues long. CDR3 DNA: TGCAGTGCGGATAGACAGGGGCTGGCTGAGCAGTTCTTC. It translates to CSADRQGLAEQFF.

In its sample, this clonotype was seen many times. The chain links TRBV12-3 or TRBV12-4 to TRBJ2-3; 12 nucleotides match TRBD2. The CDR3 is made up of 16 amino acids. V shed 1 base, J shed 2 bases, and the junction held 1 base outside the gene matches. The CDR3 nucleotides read TGTGCCAGCAGTTTAGGACTAGCGGGGGACACAGATACGCAGTATTTT. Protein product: CASSLGLAGDTDTQYF.